The present TCR beta chain was sequenced within a study of blood T cells in healthy people across ages. Trimming took off 0 bases at V and 5 bases at J, with 14 bases between the two ends. The CDR3 is 15 residues long. Germline values: CDR1 LGHNA, CDR2 YSLEER. Investigators took 8.5 to 10 milliliters of peripheral blood from every donor. Whole-study results and caveats: Naive T cell percentage showed a strong correlation with the diversity of TCR beta. With unsorted PBMCs, a conclusive comparison of naive versus antigen-experienced cells was not possible.

In the case of this clonotype: Its antigen is not identified.

A second PCR of 7 to 11 cycles used a sample-barcoded 5' primer and a J-beta primer mix. The yield of each sample was at least 2.5 million CDR3-containing paired-end reads. TCRdb re-analysed the 5' RACE reads in MiXCR, keeping a single row per CDR3 protein. Here the sample spans about 730,000 distinct CDR3 sequences, roughly 47% being singletons. This clonotype was obtained from a woman aged 60-75 years in good health. This chain connects TRBV4-3 to TRBJ2-7; D is possibly TRBD1 or TRBD2 (5 bases each). Sequenced material: blood. The CDR3 DNA is TGCGCCAGCAGCCAAGATTCCCCAGGGACCCACGAGCAGTACTTC. It is translated as CASSQDSPGTHEQYF.